These T cell receptor beta chains were read from a single sample in a study of Graves' ophthalmopathy and Graves' hyperthyroidism. TCRdb re-derived calls from the multiplex PCR reads in MiXCR, one entry per CDR3 protein. The sample yields over a million distinct CDR3 sequences, about two fifths seen once. The sequenced sample was peripheral blood or thyroid tissue (not recorded which). The receptors originated from an adult man with Graves' hyperthyroidism. CDR3s include the opening cysteine and the closing phenylalanine or tryptophan. The D gene is left open where the match is weak. Not all rows give a size; the values are once, few, many and, for expanded clones, a class.

j_gene | v_gene | abundance | len | d_gene | CDR3aa | CDR3nt
TRBJ1-4 | TRBV7-9 | NA | 17 | NA | CASSLAGGGLGGEKLFF | TGTGCCAGCAGCTTAGCCGGCGGAGGGCTGGGAGGGGAAAAACTGTTTTTT
TRBJ1-6 | TRBV4-1 | NA | 16 | NA | CASSQTPGRDNSPLHF | TGCGCCAGCAGCCAAACGCCTGGGCGGGACAATTCACCCCTCCACTTT
TRBJ1-3 | TRBV12-3/TRBV12-4 | NA | 18 | TRBD1 | CASSLPGQGAWDGNTIYF | TGTGCCAGCAGTTTACCCGGACAGGGGGCCTGGGATGGAAACACCATATATTTT
TRBJ2-7 | TRBV10-3 | many | 13 | NA | CASRSKSLGEQYF | TGTGCCAGCCGTAGCAAATCCTTGGGCGAGCAGTACTTC
TRBJ2-5 | TRBV10-3 | many | 14 | NA | CAISGYPAGETQYF | TGTGCCATCAGTGGTTATCCGGCGGGGGAGACCCAGTACTTC
TRBJ1-2 | TRBV6-5 | many | 14 | NA | CASSYMRTGYGYTF | TGTGCCAGCAGTTACATGAGGACGGGTTATGGCTACACCTTC
TRBJ1-4 | TRBV9 | many | 16 | TRBD1 | CASSKKTGRDNEKLFF | TGTGCCAGCAGCAAAAAGACAGGGCGCGATAATGAAAAACTGTTTTTT
TRBJ2-7 | TRBV4-1 | few | 16 | NA | CASSQDLAVSSYEQYF | TGCGCCAGCAGCCAAGATTTGGCGGTGAGCTCCTACGAGCAGTACTTC
TRBJ2-7 | TRBV2 | many | 12 | TRBD2 | CASRAGDAEQYF | TGTGCCAGCAGAGCGGGGGACGCCGAGCAGTACTTC
TRBJ2-2 | TRBV20-1 | many | 14 | NA | CSAKPSDNTGELFF | TGCAGTGCTAAGCCTAGCGACAACACCGGGGAGCTGTTTTTT
TRBJ2-2 | TRBV5-1 | many | 14 | NA | CASSLRRAAGELFF | TGCGCCAGCAGCTTGCGTCGAGCGGCCGGGGAGCTGTTTTTT
TRBJ1-6 | TRBV12-3/TRBV12-4 | many | 17 | NA | CASSLGVRLIHNSPLHF | TGTGCCAGCAGTTTAGGGGTCAGACTAATACATAATTCACCCCTCCACTTT
TRBJ1-4 | TRBV7-2 | NA | 15 | TRBD1 | CASSQDGQGYEKLFF | TGCGCCAGCAGCCAAGATGGACAGGGGTATGAAAAACTGTTTTTT
TRBJ2-5 | TRBV5-1 | few | 14 | NA | CASSLDGLGETQYF | TGCGCCAGCAGCTTGGACGGTTTAGGGGAGACCCAGTACTTC
TRBJ2-2 | TRBV19 | NA | 18 | TRBD1 | CASSTRDRGNANTGELFF | TGTGCCAGTAGTACCCGGGACAGGGGGAACGCGAACACCGGGGAGCTGTTTTTT
TRBJ1-6 | TRBV7-9 | many | 14 | NA | CASSLAGPASPLHF | TGTGCCAGCAGCTTAGCGGGCCCGGCATCACCCCTCCACTTT
TRBJ2-5 | TRBV7-7 | NA | 16 | NA | CASSSSRRFDQETQYF | TGTGCCAGCAGCTCCTCGAGGCGGTTCGACCAAGAGACCCAGTACTTC
TRBJ2-7 | TRBV14 | few | 15 | TRBD1 | CASSHRDRASYEQYF | TGTGCCAGCAGCCACCGGGACAGGGCCTCCTACGAGCAGTACTTC
TRBJ1-2 | TRBV24-1 | few | 12 | NA | CATSDPSVGYTF | TGTGCCACCAGTGATCCGAGTGTAGGCTACACCTTC
TRBJ1-5 | TRBV19 | NA | 12 | NA | CSGRHSNQPQHF | TGTTCGGGACGACATAGCAATCAGCCCCAGCATTTT
TRBJ1-4 | TRBV7-9 | NA | 15 | NA | CASSSLQITNEKLFF | TGTGCCAGCAGCTCGCTACAAATAACTAATGAAAAACTGTTTTTT
TRBJ1-1 | TRBV2 | NA | 15 | NA | CASSSRGPGNTEAFF | TGTGCCAGCAGTTCCAGGGGACCTGGAAACACTGAAGCTTTCTTT
TRBJ2-5 | TRBV19 | many | 14 | NA | CASSIVPRGETQYF | TGTGCCAGTAGTATAGTGCCGAGGGGAGAGACCCAGTACTTC
TRBJ1-5 | TRBV7-9 | few | 16 | NA | CASSQDLGTTNQPQHF | TGTGCCAGCAGCCAAGATCTGGGCACTACTAATCAGCCCCAGCATTTT
TRBJ1-2 | TRBV10-1 | NA | 14 | TRBD1 | CASNEPDRHYGYTF | TGCGCCAGCAATGAGCCGGACAGGCACTATGGCTACACCTTC
TRBJ1-6 | TRBV5-8 | many | 14 | NA | CASSLRDADGALHF | TGTGCCAGCAGCTTGAGGGACGCCGATGGGGCCCTCCACTTT
TRBJ1-5 | TRBV30 | NA | 14 | NA | CAWSSRGAYQPQHF | TGTGCCTGGAGTAGCCGTGGGGCGTATCAGCCCCAGCATTTT
TRBJ1-5 | TRBV18 | NA | 15 | NA | CASSPPGGRTQPQHF | TGTGCCAGCTCACCACCCGGGGGAAGGACTCAGCCCCAGCATTTT
TRBJ2-7 | TRBV10-3 | NA | 14 | TRBD2 | CAIGQRLAAYEQYF | TGTGCCATAGGCCAACGACTAGCCGCCTACGAGCAGTACTTC
TRBJ2-5 | TRBV18 | few | 14 | TRBD1 | CASSKGQGSETQYF | TGTGCCAGCTCAAAGGGACAGGGATCAGAGACCCAGTACTTC
TRBJ1-2 | TRBV29-1 | many | 12 | TRBD1 | CSDSQGAGGYTF | TGCAGCGACTCCCAGGGGGCGGGAGGCTACACCTTC
TRBJ2-7 | TRBV19 | NA | 14 | NA | CASKPSGFPNEQYF | TGTGCCAGTAAACCCAGCGGGTTTCCTAACGAGCAGTACTTC
TRBJ1-5 | TRBV12-3/TRBV12-4 | many | 13 | NA | CASSFVGNQPQHF | TGTGCCAGCAGTTTCGTGGGTAATCAGCCCCAGCATTTT
TRBJ2-7 | TRBV29-1 | NA | 12 | NA | CSVADAYTEQYF | TGCAGCGTAGCCGATGCCTATACCGAGCAGTACTTC
TRBJ2-5 | TRBV29-1 | many | 16 | TRBD2 | CSVEEASGANTATQYF | TGCAGCGTTGAGGAGGCTAGCGGGGCTAATACGGCGACCCAGTACTTC
TRBJ1-6 | TRBV13 | NA | 16 | NA | CASREQNARDNSPLHF | TGTGCCAGCAGGGAACAGAACGCAAGGGATAATTCACCCCTCCACTTT
TRBJ1-2 | TRBV7-8 | NA | 15 | NA | CASSNREPGANGYTF | TGTGCCAGCAGCAACAGGGAACCGGGGGCTAATGGCTACACCTTC
TRBJ2-7 | TRBV6-5 | few | 13 | NA | CASMEWLSLEQYF | TGTGCCAGCATGGAATGGTTATCGCTCGAGCAGTACTTC
TRBJ2-7 | TRBV20-1 | many | 15 | NA | CSARPKTGIWNEQYF | TGCAGTGCTAGGCCAAAGACCGGGATTTGGAACGAGCAGTACTTC
TRBJ2-5 | TRBV29-1 | many | 12 | NA | CSVDRGGETQYF | TGCAGCGTTGACCGGGGAGGAGAGACCCAGTACTTC
TRBJ1-1 | TRBV7-9 | NA | 14 | NA | CASSLGNAGPEAFF | TGTGCCAGCAGCTTAGGGAATGCGGGGCCTGAAGCTTTCTTT
TRBJ2-5 | TRBV20-1 | once | 12 | TRBD1 | CSSGQGSETQYF | TGCAGCAGCGGACAGGGTTCCGAGACCCAGTACTTC
TRBJ2-5 | TRBV24-1 | NA | 17 | NA | CATSRGSYRVKVETQYF | TGTGCCACCAGTCGGGGTTCGTACAGGGTGAAGGTGGAGACCCAGTACTTC
TRBJ2-5 | TRBV7-2 | few | 16 | TRBD1 | CASSYGTGGSAETQYF | TGTGCCAGCAGCTATGGGACAGGGGGTTCCGCGGAGACCCAGTACTTC
TRBJ1-6 | TRBV10-3 | many | 17 | NA | CAISEDGGGSYNSPLHF | TGTGCCATCAGTGAGGACGGGGGGGGGTCCTATAATTCACCCCTCCACTTT
TRBJ2-5 | TRBV19 | many | 13 | NA | CASAVGAGETQYF | TGTGCCAGTGCCGTGGGAGCAGGGGAGACCCAGTACTTC
TRBJ1-4 | TRBV9 | many | 14 | TRBD1 | CASSVGQDNEKLFF | TGTGCCAGCAGCGTCGGACAGGATAATGAAAAACTGTTTTTT
TRBJ2-3 | TRBV10-3 | few | 13 | NA | CANGFRAEDTQYF | TGTGCCAACGGGTTCAGGGCGGAGGATACGCAGTATTTT
TRBJ1-5 | TRBV25-1 | NA | 14 | TRBD1 | CAASGQEINQPQHF | TGTGCTGCGAGTGGACAGGAAATCAATCAGCCCCAGCATTTT
TRBJ2-5 | TRBV29-1 | NA | 12 | TRBD1 | CSVQGANQPQYF | TGCAGCGTCCAGGGGGCGAATCAGCCCCAGTACTTC
TRBJ1-2 | TRBV7-9 | NA | 14 | TRBD1 | CASSSGPGTVGYTF | TGTGCCAGCAGTTCAGGCCCCGGGACAGTAGGCTACACCTTC
TRBJ1-6 | TRBV3-1 | NA | 15 | NA | CASSPPGTYNLPLHF | TGTGCCAGCAGCCCCCCAGGGACCTATAATTTACCCCTCCACTTT
TRBJ2-7 | TRBV12-3/TRBV12-4 | few | 13 | NA | CASSLDIGYEQYF | TGTGCCAGCAGTTTAGATATAGGGTACGAGCAGTACTTC
TRBJ1-3 | TRBV10-3 | many | 16 | NA | CATRPGDGSSGNTIYF | TGTGCCACCCGGCCGGGGGACGGCAGCTCTGGAAACACCATATATTTT
TRBJ1-2 | TRBV7-9 | NA | 16 | TRBD1 | CASSLRGQGSNYGYTF | TGTGCCAGCAGCTTACGGGGACAGGGCTCTAACTATGGCTACACCTTC
TRBJ2-6 | TRBV7-9 | many | 15 | TRBD1 | CASSLTLGQGLVLTF | TGTGCCAGCAGCTTAACTCTGGGACAGGGACTCGTCCTGACTTTC
TRBJ1-4 | TRBV2 | NA | 14 | NA | CASSEETGGEKLFF | TGTGCCAGCAGTGAGGAAACCGGGGGTGAAAAACTGTTTTTT